This passage covers 18 T cell receptor beta chains from one sample sequenced in a study of T cells in Graves' hyperthyroidism and ophthalmopathy. The CDR3 regions of TCR beta were amplified from RNA transcripts. An initial round of RT-PCR targeting the TCR CDR3 relied on the HTBI primer set. TCRdb re-called the multiplex PCR reads through MiXCR, storing one row per CDR3 protein. The repertoire holds 450,000 to 700,000 distinct CDR3 sequences, with just over 45% as singletons. The sequencing input was peripheral blood or thyroid tissue (not recorded which). The receptors stem from an adult woman with Graves' disease, either hyperthyroidism or ophthalmopathy (not recorded which).

The chain recombines TRBV20-1 with TRBJ2-7, with TRBD1 identical over 7 bases. CDR3 length: 12 amino acids. The germline V gene has CDR1 DFQATT and CDR2 SNEGSKA (reference sequence). CDR3 DNA sequence: TGCAGCCTGAGGGGGCGATCCTACGAGCAGTACTTC. Translated, it gives CSLRGRSYEQYF.

This clonotype has more than one count but fewer than ten. This chain joins TRBV7-2 and TRBJ2-7, with 8 bases lining up with TRBD1. Germline CDR1 is SGHTA and CDR2 is FQGNSA. After removal of 5 bases from V and 2 bases from J, the junction contained 5 bases not matched to a gene. This CDR3 region has 14 residues. The CDR3 nucleotides read TGTGCCAGCAGCCAGGACAGGGTACCCTACGAGCAGTACTTC. Protein product: CASSQDRVPYEQYF.

This rearrangement joins TRBV4-2 to TRBJ1-1; 8 positions match TRBD1. V shed 0 bases, J shed 0 bases, and the junction held 3 bases outside the gene matches. The CDR3 length is 16 residues. The germline gives CDR1 LGHNA, CDR2 YNFKEQ. In DNA form, the CDR3 reads TGTGCCAGCAGCCAAGAGACAGGGGTCATGAACACTGAAGCTTTCTTT. Its translation: CASSQETGVMNTEAFF.

This clonotype was picked up many times. V and J are TRBV7-3 and TRBJ1-1, with D possibly being TRBD1 (6 bases). The CDR3 spans 13 residues. Per the germline V gene, CDR1 is SGHTA and CDR2 is FQGTGA. Trimming took off 2 bases at V and 5 bases at J, with 9 bases between the two ends. The CDR3 DNA reads TGTGCCAGCAGCTTAGTACAGGGAACTGAAGCTTTCTTT. Amino acids: CASSLVQGTEAFF.

Many counts were recorded for this clonotype. The chain joins TRBV9 to TRBJ1-6; 7 bases are shared with TRBD1. The CDR3 length is 15 residues. The germline CDR1 and CDR2 sequences are SGDLS and YYNGEE. Trimming removed 4 bases from V and 7 bases from J; junction bases left unmatched: 8. In DNA form, the CDR3 reads TGTGCCAGCAGCCATACCAGGGGGTACAATTCACCCCTCCACTTT. This encodes CASSHTRGYNSPLHF. The full variable domain, its missing parts supplied by reference TRBV9 and TRBJ1-6, is DSGVTQTPKHLITATGQRVTLRCSPRSGDLSVYWYQQSLDQGLQFLIQYYNGEERAKGNILERFSAQQFPDLHSELNLSSLELGDSALYFCASSHTRGYNSPLHFGNGTRLTVT.

This clonotype was seen many times. The V gene is TRBV20-1, the J gene TRBJ2-5; 10 nucleotides agree with TRBD2. Germline lookup yields CDR1 DFQATT and CDR2 SNEGSKA (reference sequence). V gave up 1 base and J gave up 5 bases; unmatched junction bases: 13. The CDR3 is 17 residues long. CDR3: CSARVTNVQREGETQYF. Here the CDR3 DNA reads TGCAGTGCTAGAGTCACTAACGTCCAGCGGGAGGGGGAGACCCAGTACTTC.

This rearrangement joins TRBV7-2 to TRBJ1-2; 9 bases are a match to TRBD1. Losses at the gene ends were 2 bases for V and 4 bases for J; bases not matched to a gene: 11. Per the germline V gene, CDR1 is SGHTA and CDR2 is FQGNSA. This CDR3 contains 17 residues. The CDR3 here is CASSLRQGGGEGYGYTF. CDR3 nucleotides: TGTGCCAGCAGCTTACGACAGGGGGGCGGCGAGGGCTATGGCTACACCTTC.

This clonotype was counted many times. The rearrangement joins TRBV9 to TRBJ2-7, with 9 bases identical to TRBD1. Germline lookup yields CDR1 SGDLS and CDR2 YYNGEE. V lost 2 bases and J lost 2; bases outside the gene matches: 8. The CDR3 extends over 16 amino acids. The CDR3 loop reads CASSVGTGGNTYEQYF. CDR3 sequence (DNA): TGTGCCAGCAGCGTTGGTACAGGGGGCAACACCTACGAGCAGTACTTC.

The chain links TRBV20-1 to TRBJ1-2; D may be TRBD1 (6 bases). Trimming cost V 3 bases and J 8 bases, with 16 bases left between them. Germline CDR1 and CDR2: DFQATT and SNEGSKA (reference sequence). The CDR3 totals 13 residues. CDR3 region: CSASLQGLSGYTF. As DNA, the CDR3 is TGCAGTGCTAGTTTACAGGGACTAAGCGGCTACACCTTC.

J is TRBJ1-2 and V is TRBV5-1; D gene ambiguous. Trimming took off 0 bases at V and 6 bases at J, with 15 bases between the two ends. This CDR3 comprises 15 residues. Germline-derived CDR1 and CDR2 are SGHRS and YFSETQ. CDR3 in amino acids: CASSLDFPRRDGYTF. The CDR3 DNA is TGCGCCAGCAGCTTGGACTTTCCCCGAAGGGATGGCTACACCTTC. The full variable domain, rest sourced from reference TRBV5-1 and TRBJ1-2, is KAGVTQTPRYLIKTRGQQVTLSCSPISGHRSVSWYQQTPGQGLQFLFEYFSETQRNKGNFPGRFSGRQFSNSRSEMNVSTLELGDSALYLCASSLDFPRRDGYTFGSGTRLTVV.

The chain has TRBV7-9 and TRBJ1-1; possibly TRBD1 for D (6 bases). Deletions cut 8 bases from V and 13 bases from J, with 35 bases between. CDR1 is SEHNR and CDR2 is FQNEAQ in the germline V gene (reference sequence). The CDR3 runs to 17 residues. The CDR3, as DNA: TGTGCCAGCTCACCACCGATATCGGTGACAGGAGGATTCGTGCTTTTCTTT. Translating it yields CASSPPISVTGGFVLFF.

There are many counts of this clonotype. The genes are TRBV29-1 and TRBJ2-5, with D uncertain. This CDR3 has 13 amino acids. The germline CDR1 and CDR2 sequences are SQVTM and ANQGSEA. V was shortened by 5 bases and J by 2 bases, with 12 bases between the two germline ends. The CDR3 DNA follows: TGCAGCGTTAAGGTGACGGCACAAGAGACCCAGTACTTC. Amino acid sequence: CSVKVTAQETQYF.

This chain joins TRBV10-2 and TRBJ2-2; TRBD1 might be the D (5 bases). The germline gives CDR1 WSHSY, CDR2 SAAADI. CDR3 size: 14 residues. Trimming left V 7 bases short and J 6 bases short, with 15 bases between. In DNA, the CDR3 is TGCGCCAGCAAGGCAGGGCTCAGTCCCGGGGAGCTGTTTTTT. This gives the protein CASKAGLSPGELFF.

In this sample, this clonotype turned up many times. V is TRBV7-9 and J is TRBJ2-5, with 9 bases that match TRBD2. The CDR3 runs 15 residues. Germline V gives CDR1 SEHNR, CDR2 FQNEAQ (reference sequence). V was pared by 2 bases and J by 2 bases, with 3 bases of the junction left unmatched. This CDR3 is CASSLMAGGQETQYF. The CDR3, as DNA: TGTGCCAGCAGCTTAATGGCGGGAGGGCAAGAGACCCAGTACTTC.

This chain joins TRBV4-3 and TRBJ1-5, with 7 bases aligning to TRBD1. Losses at the gene ends were 2 bases for V and 6 bases for J; bases not matched to a gene: 7. Germline V gene data show CDR1 as LGHNA and CDR2 as YSLEER. The CDR3 consists of 15 residues. CDR3 protein: CASSQLTGFGQPQHF. The DNA of the CDR3 is TGCGCCAGCAGCCAACTGACAGGGTTTGGTCAGCCCCAGCATTTT.

This clonotype was detected many times. The CDR3 region has the DNA TGCAGTGCTAGGAGGTCGGGGGCGGGCTATGGCTACACCTTC. The encoded protein is CSARRSGAGYGYTF. The V and J genes are TRBV20-1 and TRBJ1-2, with D perhaps TRBD1 (6 bases). Trimming cost V 3 bases and J 4 bases, with 15 bases left between them. The CDR3 contains 14 residues. The germline gives CDR1 DFQATT, CDR2 SNEGSKA (reference sequence).

The chain employs TRBV19 and TRBJ2-5; maybe TRBD1 (5 bases). Germline V lookup: CDR1 LNHDA, CDR2 SQIVND (reference sequence). V lost 5 bases, J lost 1 base, and 14 bases lay in between. The CDR3 runs 15 residues. DNA for the CDR3: TGTGCCAGTAGTTCACGTGGGGCTACCCAAGAGACCCAGTACTTC. Its protein product is CASSSRGATQETQYF.

The table lists this clonotype with many counts. The genes are TRBV6-1 and TRBJ1-2; unclear D gene. Per the germline V gene, CDR1 is MNHNS and CDR2 is SASEGT. The CDR3 is 15 amino acids. V lost 0 bases, J lost 6 bases, and 14 bases lay in between. The CDR3 sequence: CASSEAMVPGDGYTF. The CDR3 nucleotides are TGTGCCAGCAGTGAAGCAATGGTTCCGGGCGATGGCTACACCTTC.